This T cell receptor (beta chain) was captured by sequencing in a study of technical replicates of blood from a handful of donors. This table comes from immunoSEQ multiplex PCR, and its TCRdb copy is limited to in-frame clones, with some not included. The sample has approximately 81,000 clones; about 81% are singletons. There are 11 residues in the CDR3. Germline-derived CDR1 and CDR2 are SQVTM and ANQGSEA. Deletions cut 5 bases from V and 3 bases from J, with 8 bases between. Sequences were obtained from PBMCs. This clonotype was sampled from a human donor in good health. Some clones in this sample may be carry-over from other donors' samples. The chain carries TRBV29-1 and TRBJ2-7, with D uncertain. The CDR3 DNA is TGCAGCGTTCTACGAGGCTACGAGCAGTACTTC. This sequence encodes CSVLRGYEQYF.